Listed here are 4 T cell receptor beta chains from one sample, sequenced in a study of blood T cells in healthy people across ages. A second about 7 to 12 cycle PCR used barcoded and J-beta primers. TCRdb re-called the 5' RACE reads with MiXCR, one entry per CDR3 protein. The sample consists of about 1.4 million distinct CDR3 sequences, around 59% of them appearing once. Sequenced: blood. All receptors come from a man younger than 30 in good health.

CDR3 nucleotides: TGTGCCAGCAGTCCTATACAGGGGAGCTATGGCTACACCTTC. Protein sequence: CASSPIQGSYGYTF. This chain uses TRBV27 with TRBJ1-2; TRBD1 aligns across 7 bases. The CDR3 sequence is 14 residues long. Trimming took 5 bases from V and 4 from J; bases not matched to a gene: 7. Germline V CDR1 and CDR2: MNHEY, SMNVEV (reference sequence).

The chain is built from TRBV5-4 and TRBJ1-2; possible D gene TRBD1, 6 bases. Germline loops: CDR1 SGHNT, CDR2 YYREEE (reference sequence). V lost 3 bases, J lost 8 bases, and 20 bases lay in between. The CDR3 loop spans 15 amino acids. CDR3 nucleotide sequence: TGTGCCAGCAGCTCTCGGACCGGGGCTAGGGGGGGCTACACCTTC. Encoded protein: CASSSRTGARGGYTF.

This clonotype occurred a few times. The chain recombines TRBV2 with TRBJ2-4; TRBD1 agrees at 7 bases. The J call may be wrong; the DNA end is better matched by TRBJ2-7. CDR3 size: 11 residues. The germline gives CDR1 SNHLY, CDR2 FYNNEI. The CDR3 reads CALQGEYEQYF. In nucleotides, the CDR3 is TGTGCCCTCCAGGGGGAGTACGAGCAGTACTTC.

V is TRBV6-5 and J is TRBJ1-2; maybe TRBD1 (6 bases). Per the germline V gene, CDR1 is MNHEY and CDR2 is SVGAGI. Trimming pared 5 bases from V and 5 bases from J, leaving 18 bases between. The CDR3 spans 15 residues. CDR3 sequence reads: CASSGDGGRVYGYTF. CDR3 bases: TGTGCCAGCAGTGGGGACGGGGGGCGCGTATATGGCTACACCTTC.